This note documents a single T cell receptor (beta chain) sequence. Antigen specificity is unknown. Its ends do not fully match the called genes, so a read error is possible. This sample is part of a study of Graves' ophthalmopathy and Graves' hyperthyroidism. The study, taken as a whole, reports: Also, most clonotypes expanded in the thyroid above 0.001 frequency appeared in blood.

The hyperthyroidism patients, aged 18 to 65, had been newly diagnosed, with under 2 months' duration. Patients with other autoimmune diseases, uncontrolled infections, pregnancy or lactation were excluded. This CDR3 region has 13 residues. Germline V lookup: CDR1 DFQATT, CDR2 SNEGSKA (reference sequence). Amplified material comprised TCR beta CDR3 regions derived from RNA transcripts. The authors performed first-round RT-PCR with HTBI primers and then a second-round multiplex PCR. One entry per CDR3 protein results from TCRdb running MiXCR on the multiplex PCR reads. The sample has some 1.1 million distinct CDR3 sequences, less than 45% seen once; the top ten hold 11%.

The sample comprised peripheral blood or thyroid tissue (not recorded which). This chain connects TRBV20-1 to TRBJ1-2; TRBD1 is a possible D gene (5 bases). This receptor was identified in an adult man with Graves' hyperthyroidism. CDR3 bases: TGCAGTGCTAGCTCAGGGCGGGAATATGGTTACACCTTC. It yields the protein CSASSGREYGYTF.